Below, 3 T cell receptor beta chains from the same sample are listed, as sequenced in a study of identical twins. Via MiXCR, TCRdb re-called the 5' RACE reads, giving one row per CDR3 protein. The table has hundreds of thousands of distinct CDR3 sequences, roughly 26% seen once. These data were likewise used in another study, on T cells expressing NK-cell markers.

Sequenced sample: CD4+ T cells sorted from blood. The receptor set was obtained from a woman younger than 30 in good health.

This chain joins TRBV5-1 and TRBJ2-2; no firm D call. Germline V gene data show CDR1 as SGHRS and CDR2 as YFSETQ. The CDR3 is 15 amino acids. V was pared by 0 bases and J by 1 base, with 7 bases between. The CDR3 nucleotides read TGCGCCAGCAGCTTGGCAATGGGGAACACCGGGGAGCTGTTTTTT. Translated: CASSLAMGNTGELFF.

The chain joins TRBV9 to TRBJ2-5; TRBD1 matches at 8 bases. The CDR3 is 15 residues long. V shed 4 bases and J 4 bases; nucleotides not matched to a gene: 9. Germline assignment: CDR1 SGDLS and CDR2 YYNGEE. DNA for the CDR3: TGTGCCAGCAGCTACACTACAGGGGGTGGAGAGACCCAGTACTTC. This gives the protein CASSYTTGGGETQYF.

This clonotype was seen a handful of times. The chain is built from TRBV15 and TRBJ2-5; 10 bases align to TRBD2. The CDR3 is 14 amino acids. Germline CDR1 and CDR2: LNHNV and YYDKDF (reference sequence). V lost 3 bases, J lost 5 bases, and 3 bases stayed unmatched. The chain's CDR3 is CATSSTSGVETQYF. CDR3 nucleotides: TGTGCCACCAGCAGTACTAGCGGGGTGGAGACCCAGTACTTC.